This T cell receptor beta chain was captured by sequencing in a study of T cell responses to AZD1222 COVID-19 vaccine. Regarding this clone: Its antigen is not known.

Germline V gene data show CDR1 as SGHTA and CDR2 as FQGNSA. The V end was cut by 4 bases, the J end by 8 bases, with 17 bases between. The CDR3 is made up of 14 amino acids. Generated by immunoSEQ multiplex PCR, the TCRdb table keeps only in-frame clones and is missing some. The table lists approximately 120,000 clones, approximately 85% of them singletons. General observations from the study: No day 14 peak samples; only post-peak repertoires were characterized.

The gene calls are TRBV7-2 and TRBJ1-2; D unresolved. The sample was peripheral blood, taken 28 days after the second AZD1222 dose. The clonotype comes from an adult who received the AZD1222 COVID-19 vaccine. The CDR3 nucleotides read TGTGCCAGCAGCTCGGCGGGCAGGTTTCAAGGCTACACCTTC. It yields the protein CASSSAGRFQGYTF.